This T cell receptor (beta chain) was sequenced in a study of control samples from healthy donors and cancer patients. Per the germline V gene, CDR1 is SGHRS and CDR2 is YFSETQ. The CDR3 is made up of 14 amino acids. V trimming: 0 bases; J trimming: 6 bases; junction bases outside the gene matches: 6. Repertoires were generated with immunoSEQ multiplex PCR, while TCRdb's copy carries only in-frame clones and drops some. Of over 200,000 clones listed, 82% are singletons. The receptor comes from a woman aged 55-75 years with lung cancer. This sequence joins TRBV5-1 and TRBJ2-7, with 7 nucleotides matching TRBD2. The source material was PBMCs. The CDR3 sequence: CASSLDPGGSEQYF. DNA for the CDR3: TGCGCCAGCAGCTTGGATCCCGGGGGGAGCGAGCAGTACTTC. Based on the CDR3 plus reference TRBV5-1 and TRBJ2-7, the full variable domain is KAGVTQTPRYLIKTRGQQVTLSCSPISGHRSVSWYQQTPGQGLQFLFEYFSETQRNKGNFPGRFSGRQFSNSRSEMNVSTLELGDSALYLCASSLDPGGSEQYFGPGTRLTVT.